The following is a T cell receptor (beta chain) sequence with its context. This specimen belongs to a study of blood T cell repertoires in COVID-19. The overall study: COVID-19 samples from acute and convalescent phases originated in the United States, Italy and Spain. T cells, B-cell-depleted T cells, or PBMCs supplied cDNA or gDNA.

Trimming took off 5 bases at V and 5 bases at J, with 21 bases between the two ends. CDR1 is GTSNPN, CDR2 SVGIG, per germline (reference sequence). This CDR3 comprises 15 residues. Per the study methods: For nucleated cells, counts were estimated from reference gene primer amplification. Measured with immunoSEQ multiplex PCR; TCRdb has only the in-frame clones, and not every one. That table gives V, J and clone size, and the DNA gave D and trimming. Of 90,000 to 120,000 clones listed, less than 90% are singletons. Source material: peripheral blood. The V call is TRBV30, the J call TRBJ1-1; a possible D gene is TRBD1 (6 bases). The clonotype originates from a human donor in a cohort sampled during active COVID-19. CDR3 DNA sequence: TGTGCCTGGCAGAGGACAGTCAGCATGGGGACTGAAGCTTTCTTT. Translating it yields CAWQRTVSMGTEAFF.